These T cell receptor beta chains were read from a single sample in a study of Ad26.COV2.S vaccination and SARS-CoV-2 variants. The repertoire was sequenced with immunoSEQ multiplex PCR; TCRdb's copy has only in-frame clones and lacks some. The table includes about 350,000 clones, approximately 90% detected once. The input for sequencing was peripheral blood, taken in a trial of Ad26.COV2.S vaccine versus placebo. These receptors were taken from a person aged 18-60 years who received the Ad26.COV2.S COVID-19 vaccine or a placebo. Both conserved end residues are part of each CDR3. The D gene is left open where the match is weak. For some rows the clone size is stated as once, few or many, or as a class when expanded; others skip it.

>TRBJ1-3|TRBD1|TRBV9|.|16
TGTGCCAGCAGCAAACAGGGGGCACAATCTGGAAACACCATATATTTT
CASSKQGAQSGNTIYF
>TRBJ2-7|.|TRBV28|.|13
TGTGCCAGCAGTGCCGGACTATCCTACGAGCAGTACTTC
CASSAGLSYEQYF
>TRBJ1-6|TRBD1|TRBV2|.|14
TGTGCCAGCAGTGAAACAGGGGGACTTTCACCCCTCCACTTT
CASSETGGLSPLHF
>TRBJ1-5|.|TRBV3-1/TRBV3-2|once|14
TGTGCCAGCAGCCAAGATGTGGGCGGCCAGCCCCAGCATTTT
CASSQDVGGQPQHF
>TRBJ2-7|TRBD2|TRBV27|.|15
TGTGCCAGCACCCAACAGGTAGGACTAGCGACCGAGCAGTACTTC
CASTQQVGLATEQYF
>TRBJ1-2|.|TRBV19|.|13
TGTGCCAGTAGTATTCCGGGCTTTGCAGGCTACACCTTC
CASSIPGFAGYTF
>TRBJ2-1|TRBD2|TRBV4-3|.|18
TGCGCCAGCAGCCAAGATACCCAGCGGGGGGCGGATTACAATGAGCAGTTCTTC
CASSQDTQRGADYNEQFF
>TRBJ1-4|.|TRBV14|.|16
TGTGCCAGCAGCCAGCTAGACGGTGCAACTAATGAAAAACTGTTTTTT
CASSQLDGATNEKLFF
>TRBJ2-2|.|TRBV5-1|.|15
TGCGCCAGCAGTGGAGTGGCAGGAAGGACCGGGGAGCTGTTTTTT
CASSGVAGRTGELFF
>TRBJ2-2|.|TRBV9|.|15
TGTGCCAGCAGCGTCTCCCTCCAAAACCCCGGGGAGCTGTTTTTT
CASSVSLQNPGELFF
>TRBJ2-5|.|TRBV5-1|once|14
TGCGCCAGCAGCTTGGTGGCAGGTGAAGAGACCCAGTACTTC
CASSLVAGEETQYF
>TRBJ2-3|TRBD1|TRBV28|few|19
TGTGCCAGCAGCATCCCGGGACAGGGGGCGCCATGGGGCACAGATACGCAGTATTTT
CASSIPGQGAPWGTDTQYF
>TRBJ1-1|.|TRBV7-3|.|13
TGTGCCAGCAGCTTAATCCAGGACTCTGAAGCTTTCTTT
CASSLIQDSEAFF
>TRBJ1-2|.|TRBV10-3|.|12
TGTGCCATCAGGGAAGGGAGCGGCGGCTACACCTTC
CAIREGSGGYTF
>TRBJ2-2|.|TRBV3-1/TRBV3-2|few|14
TGTGCCAGCAGCCAAGATTTTAACACCGGGGAGCTGTTTTTT
CASSQDFNTGELFF
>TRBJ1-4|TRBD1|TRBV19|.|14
TGTGCCAGTAGTTCCGGGACAGGGGTCGAAAAACTGTTTTTT
CASSSGTGVEKLFF
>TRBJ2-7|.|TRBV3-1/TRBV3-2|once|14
TGTGCCAGCAGCCAATCACGGAACCCGGGCGAGCAGTACTTC
CASSQSRNPGEQYF
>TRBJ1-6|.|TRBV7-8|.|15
TGTGCCAGCAGCTTAGCGCGAGGGGTGGGATCACCCCTCCACTTT
CASSLARGVGSPLHF
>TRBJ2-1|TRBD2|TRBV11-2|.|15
TGTGCCAGCAGCTCTAGCGGGGGGCCCTACAATGAGCAGTTCTTC
CASSSSGGPYNEQFF
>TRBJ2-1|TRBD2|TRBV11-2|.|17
TGTGCCAGCAGCTCGGGACTAGCGGGGGGGCACAACAATGAGCAGTTCTTC
CASSSGLAGGHNNEQFF
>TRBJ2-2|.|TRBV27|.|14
TGTGCCAGCAGTCTAGCGATTAACACCGGGGAGCTGTTTTTT
CASSLAINTGELFF
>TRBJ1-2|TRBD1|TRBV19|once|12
TGTGCCACTTTGGGACAGGGAAATGGCTACACCTTC
CATLGQGNGYTF
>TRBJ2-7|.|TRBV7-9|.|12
TGTGCCAGCAGCCCAGGGTTCCACGAGCAGTACTTC
CASSPGFHEQYF
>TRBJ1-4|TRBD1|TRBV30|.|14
TGTGCCTGGAGTGTACGGCAGGGGGCCAGTAAACTGTTTTTT
CAWSVRQGASKLFF
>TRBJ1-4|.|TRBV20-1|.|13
TGCAGTGCTAGTGGGGGGACCTACGAAAAACTGTTTTTT
CSASGGTYEKLFF
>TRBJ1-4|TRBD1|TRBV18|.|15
TGTGCCAGCTCACCGGGACAGGCAACTAATGAAAAACTGTTTTTT
CASSPGQATNEKLFF
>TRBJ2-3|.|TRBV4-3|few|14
TGCGCCAGTGGGGCAGGGATTACCACAGATACGCAGTATTTT
CASGAGITTDTQYF
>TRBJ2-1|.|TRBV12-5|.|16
TGTGCTAGTGGTCCCAACGGGTTAGACTCCTACAATGAGCAGTTCTTC
CASGPNGLDSYNEQFF
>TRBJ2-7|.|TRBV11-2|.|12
TGTGCCAGCAGCTTAAAGGTCACCGAGCAGTACTTC
CASSLKVTEQYF
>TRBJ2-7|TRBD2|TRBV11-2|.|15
TGTGCCAGCAGCTTAACCACTAGCGGGACTTACGAGCAGTACTTC
CASSLTTSGTYEQYF
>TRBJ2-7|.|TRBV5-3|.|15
TGTGCCAGAAGCTTGTTTGAACTACTAGCCTACGAGCAGTACTTC
CARSLFELLAYEQYF
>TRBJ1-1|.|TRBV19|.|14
TGTGCCAGTAGTGTTACCTTCAGGGACACTGAAGCTTTCTTT
CASSVTFRDTEAFF
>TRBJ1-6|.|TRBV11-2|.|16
TGTGCCAGCAGCTTAGTTGGTGGACGAAGTAATTCACCCCTCCACTTT
CASSLVGGRSNSPLHF
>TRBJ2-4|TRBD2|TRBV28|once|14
TGTGCCAGCAGTCGTAGCGGGTCCAAAAACATTCAGTACTTC
CASSRSGSKNIQYF
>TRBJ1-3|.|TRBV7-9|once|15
TGTGCCAGCAGCTTATTTCCGGAATCTGGAAACACCATATATTTT
CASSLFPESGNTIYF
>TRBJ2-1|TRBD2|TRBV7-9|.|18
TGTGCCAGCAGCTTATTTTGGAGTCAAACGGGAGGGCCCAATGAGCAGTTCTTC
CASSLFWSQTGGPNEQFF
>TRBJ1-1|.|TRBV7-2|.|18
TGTGCCAGCAGCTTATTGGTCTTGGGTCGGGGTATGAACACTGAAGCTTTCTTT
CASSLLVLGRGMNTEAFF
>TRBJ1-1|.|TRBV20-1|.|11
TGCAGTGCTAGAGATTACACTGAAGCTTTCTTT
CSARDYTEAFF
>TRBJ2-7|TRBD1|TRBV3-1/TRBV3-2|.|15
TGTGCCAGCAGCCAAACTTGGGACAGCTTTTACGAGCAGTACTTC
CASSQTWDSFYEQYF
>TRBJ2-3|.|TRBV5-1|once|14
TGCGCCAGCAGAAGCGTACTTAGCACAGATACGCAGTATTTT
CASRSVLSTDTQYF
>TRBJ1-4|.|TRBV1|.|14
TGCACCAGCAGCCAAGCCCCCGGGATCGAAAAACTGTTTTTT
CTSSQAPGIEKLFF